This passage covers 21 T cell receptor beta chains from one sample sequenced in a study of cytomegalovirus exposure and HLA in healthy donors. The table came from immunoSEQ multiplex PCR; TCRdb's copy has only in-frame clones and leaves some out. The sample has about 150,000 clones, about 80% seen once; the top ten hold 30%. The sequenced sample was PBMCs. Receptor source: a man aged 25 to 40 in good health and CMV-seropositive.

The rearrangement joins TRBV18 to TRBJ2-5; D is unresolved. The CDR3 totals 12 residues. The V gene's germline CDR1 is KGHSH and CDR2 LQKENI. V lost 5 bases and J 0 bases, leaving 4 bases between the germline ends. The CDR3 reads CASSIYQETQYF. CDR3 sequence (DNA): TGTGCCAGCTCAATCTACCAAGAGACCCAGTACTTC.

This chain uses TRBV5-1 with TRBJ1-6, with 10 bases that match TRBD1. The junction had 2 bases not matched to a gene; V was cut back by 4 bases and J by 7 bases. The CDR3 is 14 amino acids. Germline loops: CDR1 SGHRS, CDR2 YFSETQ. CDR3 nucleotides: TGCGCCAGCAGCAGGGGACAGGGGAATTCACCCCTCCACTTT. It encodes CASSRGQGNSPLHF.

The chain joins TRBV27 to TRBJ2-1; the D gene is possibly TRBD2 (5 bases). This CDR3 has 14 residues. Trimming left V 5 bases short and J 8 bases short, with 16 bases between. Per germline, CDR1 MNHEY and CDR2 SMNVEV (reference sequence). CDR3 sequence: CASSQLVLGHEQFF. The CDR3 DNA is TGTGCCAGCAGTCAACTAGTTTTAGGCCATGAGCAGTTCTTC.

The chain couples TRBV18 to TRBJ1-1, with D perhaps matching TRBD1 (5 bases). Trimming shortened V by 4 bases and J by 2 bases, and 11 bases separated the two germline ends. CDR3 size: 14 residues. Germline CDR1 KGHSH, CDR2 LQKENI. The CDR3 DNA reads as TGTGCCAGCTCACAACAGGATTCAAACACTGAAGCTTTCTTT. It specifies CASSQQDSNTEAFF. Full variable domain (outside the CDR3, taken from reference TRBV18 and TRBJ1-1): NAGVMQNPRHLVRRRGQEARLRCSPMKGHSHVYWYRQLPEEGLKFMVYLQKENIIDESGMPKERFSAEFPKEGPSILRIQQVVRGDSAAYFCASSQQDSNTEAFFGQGTRLTVV.

The chain carries TRBV5-1 and TRBJ1-1; perhaps TRBD1 as D (5 bases). The CDR3 covers 15 residues. The germline V gene encodes CDR1 SGHRS and CDR2 YFSETQ. V was pared by 0 bases and J by 6 bases, with 15 bases between. CDR3 in DNA: TGCGCCAGCAGCTTGGCCGCAGGGCGGGAGGCTGAAGCTTTCTTT. Protein sequence: CASSLAAGREAEAFF.

The rearrangement uses TRBV7-3 and TRBJ2-7; TRBD1 matches 8 bases. The germline gives CDR1 SGHTA, CDR2 FQGTGA. The CDR3 contains 15 residues. The J segment lost 4 bases and the V segment lost 5 bases, leaving 10 bases of the junction unmatched. CDR3 amino acids: CASSPGRDRPYEQYF. In DNA, the CDR3 is TGTGCCAGCAGCCCAGGGCGGGACAGGCCTTACGAGCAGTACTTC.

The rearrangement uses TRBV6-1 and TRBJ1-2; D is ambiguous. CDR1 is MNHNS and CDR2 is SASEGT in the germline V gene. Trimming left V 5 bases short and J 5 bases short, with 12 bases between. The CDR3 extends over 13 amino acids. CDR3 DNA sequence: TGTGCCAGCAGTCCGACCGGCGGATATGGCTACACCTTC. This codes for CASSPTGGYGYTF.

This clone was seen a handful of times. The chain carries TRBV30 and TRBJ1-3; the D is unclear. The CDR3 is 12 residues long. Germline CDR1 reads GTSNPN; CDR2 reads SVGIG (reference sequence). V was trimmed by 4 bases and J by 4 bases, leaving 8 bases between them. The CDR3 bases are TGTGCCTGGACCCGGTCGGGAAACACCATATATTTT. Protein: CAWTRSGNTIYF.

The chain recombines TRBV28 with TRBJ2-1; possibly TRBD1 for D (5 bases). Looked up from germline, CDR1 is MDHEN and CDR2 is SYDVKM. V was clipped by 3 bases and J by 8 bases, with 14 bases between them. The CDR3 has 14 amino acids. The CDR3 sequence: CASSLSQGHDEQFF. The CDR3 coding sequence is TGTGCCAGCAGTTTGTCTCAGGGTCATGATGAGCAGTTCTTC.

The J gene is TRBJ1-2, the V gene TRBV14; D not resolved. Germline V gene data show CDR1 as SGHDN and CDR2 as FVKESK. The germline V and J ends were trimmed by 3 bases and 4 bases, with 18 bases remaining between them. The CDR3 sequence is 16 residues long. For the CDR3, the DNA is TGTGCCAGCAGCCAGAAGAACGTTTGGCAGATCTATGGCTACACCTTC. Encoded protein: CASSQKNVWQIYGYTF.

The chain employs TRBV5-1 and TRBJ2-3; tentative D call: TRBD2 (6 bases). The germline CDR1 and CDR2 sequences are SGHRS and YFSETQ. The CDR3 extends over 17 amino acids. Trimming stripped 0 bases from V and 6 bases from J, with 20 bases between. CDR3 DNA sequence: TGCGCCAGCAGCTTGGGGGGGGTGAGCGGAGGCTTGGATACGCAGTATTTT. Translating gives CASSLGGVSGGLDTQYF.

The chain's CDR3 is CAWSVNRGETQYF. The CDR3 nucleotides read TGTGCCTGGAGTGTTAACAGGGGAGAGACCCAGTACTTC. The J gene is TRBJ2-5, the V gene TRBV30; 7 bases align to TRBD1. CDR1 is GTSNPN and CDR2 is SVGIG in the germline V gene (reference sequence). The length of the CDR3 is 13 residues. Germline trimming cut 0 bases from V and 4 bases from J; bases unmatched to any gene: 2. Supplemented by reference TRBV30 and TRBJ2-5, the full variable domain reads SQTIHQWPATLVQPVGSPLSLECTVEGTSNPNLYWYRQAAGRGLQLLFYSVGIGQISSEVPQNLSASRPQDRQFILSSKKLLLSDSGFYLCAWSVNRGETQYFGPGTRLLVL.

The genes are TRBV7-2 and TRBJ2-7; 7 positions match TRBD1. The germline CDR1 and CDR2 sequences are SGHTA and FQGNSA. The CDR3 runs 17 residues. V lost 3 bases and J lost 0; bases outside the gene matches: 11. The CDR3 bases are TGTGCCAGCAGCTTGTTTCTTGTTCAGGGGGTCTCCTACGAGCAGTACTTC. Amino acids: CASSLFLVQGVSYEQYF.

The V call is TRBV10-3, the J call TRBJ1-2; 8 nucleotides match TRBD1. With 11 bases clipped from V and 8 bases from J, the junction kept 10 bases outside the gene matches. The CDR3 runs to 12 residues. CDR1 and CDR2 from the germline V gene are ENHRY and SYGVKD. CDR3 protein: CAAQGQEEGYTF. The CDR3 DNA sequence: TGTGCCGCCCAGGGACAGGAGGAGGGCTACACCTTC.

The count of this clone is one. The V and J genes are TRBV6-6 and TRBJ1-2; maybe TRBD1 (6 bases). Germline values: CDR1 MNHNY, CDR2 SVGAGI (reference sequence). The CDR3 covers 13 residues. The ends were cut back, 6 bases at V and 2 bases at J, with 10 bases in the middle. The CDR3 reads CASSDTGNYGYTF. CDR3 DNA sequence: TGTGCCAGCAGCGACACAGGGAACTATGGCTACACCTTC.

The chain employs TRBV14 and TRBJ2-4, with TRBD1 matching 8 bases. Trimming took 3 bases from V and 4 from J; bases not matched to a gene: 5. The CDR3 extends over 15 amino acids. CDR1 and CDR2 (germline): SGHDN, FVKESK. The CDR3 DNA follows: TGTGCCAGCAGCCAGCGGGACAGGATAAAAAACATTCAGTACTTC. Translating gives CASSQRDRIKNIQYF.

The chain uses TRBV6-1 and TRBJ2-7, with a tentative D call TRBD1 (5 bases). The V gene's germline CDR1 is MNHNS and CDR2 SASEGT. The CDR3 spans 13 residues. V lost 2 bases and J 5 bases, leaving 10 bases between the germline ends. The CDR3 here is CASSESQGNEQYF. The CDR3 nucleotides are TGTGCCAGCAGTGAATCCCAGGGCAACGAGCAGTACTTC.

This clone occurred a few times. V is TRBV2 and J is TRBJ2-2; 7 nucleotides agree with TRBD2. V gave up 2 bases and J gave up 13 bases; unmatched junction bases: 4. The CDR3 runs to 12 residues. Germline V gives CDR1 SNHLY, CDR2 FYNNEI. The CDR3 region is CASSEWEGGLFF. The CDR3 DNA reads TGTGCCAGCAGTGAATGGGAGGGTGGGCTGTTTTTT.

This clone came up once. The chain joins TRBV9 to TRBJ2-3; 10 bases are shared with TRBD2. Germline V lookup: CDR1 SGDLS, CDR2 YYNGEE. The V and J ends lost 2 bases and 3 bases, in that order; junction bases with no gene match: 6. This CDR3 region has 16 residues. The CDR3 here is CASSVQPGLATDTQYF. The CDR3 nucleotides are TGTGCCAGCAGCGTCCAACCGGGACTAGCGACAGATACGCAGTATTTT.

The gene calls are TRBV2 and TRBJ2-1; 12 bases are a match to TRBD2. Germline V CDR1 and CDR2: SNHLY, FYNNEI. V was clipped by 4 bases and J by 5 bases; unmatched bases: 3. The CDR3 length is 15 residues. The CDR3 DNA reads TGTGCCAGCAGTGCTAGCGGGAGGGGGAACAATGAGCAGTTCTTC. This gives the protein CASSASGRGNNEQFF.

In its sample, this clone was seen once. V is TRBV4-3 and J is TRBJ1-4; TRBD1 aligns across 7 bases. The germline gives CDR1 LGHNA, CDR2 YSLEER. V lost 3 bases and J lost 6; bases outside the gene matches: 7. The CDR3 has 15 residues. DNA for the CDR3: TGCGCCAGCAGCCAGTGGGGACAGCTCGATGAAAAACTGTTTTTT. This gives the protein CASSQWGQLDEKLFF.